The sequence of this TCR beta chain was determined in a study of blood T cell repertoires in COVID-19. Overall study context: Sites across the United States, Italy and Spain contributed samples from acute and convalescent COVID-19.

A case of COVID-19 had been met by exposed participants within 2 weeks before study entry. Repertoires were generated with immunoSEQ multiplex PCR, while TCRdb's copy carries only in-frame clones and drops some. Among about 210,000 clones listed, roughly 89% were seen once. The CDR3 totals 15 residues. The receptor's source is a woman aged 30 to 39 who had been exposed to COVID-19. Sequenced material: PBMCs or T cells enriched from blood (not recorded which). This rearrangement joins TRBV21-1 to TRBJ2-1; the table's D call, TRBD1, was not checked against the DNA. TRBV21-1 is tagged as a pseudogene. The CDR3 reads CASSGGQGGSNEQFF. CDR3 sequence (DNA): TGTGCCAGCAGCGGAGGACAGGGAGGAAGCAATGAGCAGTTCTTC.